This paragraph reports one T cell receptor (beta chain). The target antigen is unknown. This record belongs to a study of cytomegalovirus exposure and HLA in healthy donors. About the research overall: Of the donors genotyped, a few hundred in all, 75% to 85% fell in the Caucasian-associated ancestry cluster. Findings and caveats of the study: The authors later linked a missense DCLRE1C variant to TCR beta V- and J-gene trimming.

PCR used 60 Vbeta primers and 13 Jbeta primers. Authors' methods: Later analysis identified approximately 88 million unique TCR beta chains, approximately 10 million shared. Assay used: immunoSEQ multiplex PCR; TCRdb lists only in-frame clones, some missing. V and J calls and clone size are those listed in that table; D and trimming were worked out from the DNA. The sample contains some 180,000 clones, around 78% of which appear only once. In germline, CDR1 is MDHEN, CDR2 SYDVKM. V was clipped by 3 bases and J by 3 bases, with 12 bases between them. The CDR3 has 14 amino acids. This chain links TRBV28 with TRBJ2-7; the D is unclear. Sequencing was done on a sample of PBMCs. The receptor's source is a man aged 18 to 29 in good health and CMV-seronegative. CDR3 DNA: TGTGCCAGCAGTTTGCCTAGTCTGCACTACGAGCAGTACTTC. This codes for CASSLPSLHYEQYF. Drawing the rest from reference TRBV28 and TRBJ2-7, the complete variable domain is DVKVTQSSRYLVKRTGEKVFLECVQDMDHENMFWYRQDPGLGLRLIYFSYDVKMKEKGDIPEGYSVSREKKERFSLILESASTNQTSMYLCASSLPSLHYEQYFGPGTRLTVT.